This T cell receptor (beta chain) appears in the sequencing data of a study of T cell responses to AZD1222 COVID-19 vaccine. TCRdb's table, derived via immunoSEQ multiplex PCR, lists solely in-frame clones and lacks some. The top ten clones hold around 3.6% of a sample with about 200,000 clones, 80% to 95% of them seen once. Germline lookup yields CDR1 SGHTA and CDR2 FQGNSA. V trimming: 2 bases; J trimming: 10 bases; junction bases outside the gene matches: 4. The CDR3 is made up of 14 amino acids. Sequences were derived from peripheral blood, sampled 28 days after the second AZD1222 dose. The receptor comes from an adult who received the AZD1222 COVID-19 vaccine. This chain uses TRBV7-2 with TRBJ2-1; 11 positions match TRBD2. CDR3 sequence: CASSLTTSGVEQFF. The CDR3 DNA reads TGTGCCAGCAGCTTAACGACTAGCGGGGTAGAGCAGTTCTTC.